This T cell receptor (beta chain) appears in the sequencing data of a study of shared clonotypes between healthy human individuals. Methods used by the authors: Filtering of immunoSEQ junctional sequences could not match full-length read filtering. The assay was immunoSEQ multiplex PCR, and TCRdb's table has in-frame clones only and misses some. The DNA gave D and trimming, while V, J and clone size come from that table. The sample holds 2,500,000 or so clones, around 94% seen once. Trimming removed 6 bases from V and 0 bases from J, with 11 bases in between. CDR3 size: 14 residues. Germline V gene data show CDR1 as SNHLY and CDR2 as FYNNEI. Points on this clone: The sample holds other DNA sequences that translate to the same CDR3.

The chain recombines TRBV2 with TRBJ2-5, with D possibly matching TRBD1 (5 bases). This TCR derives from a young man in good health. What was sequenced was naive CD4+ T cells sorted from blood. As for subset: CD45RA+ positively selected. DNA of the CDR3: TGTGCCAGCAGCCCCGACAGAAACCAAGAGACCCAGTACTTC. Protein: CASSPDRNQETQYF.